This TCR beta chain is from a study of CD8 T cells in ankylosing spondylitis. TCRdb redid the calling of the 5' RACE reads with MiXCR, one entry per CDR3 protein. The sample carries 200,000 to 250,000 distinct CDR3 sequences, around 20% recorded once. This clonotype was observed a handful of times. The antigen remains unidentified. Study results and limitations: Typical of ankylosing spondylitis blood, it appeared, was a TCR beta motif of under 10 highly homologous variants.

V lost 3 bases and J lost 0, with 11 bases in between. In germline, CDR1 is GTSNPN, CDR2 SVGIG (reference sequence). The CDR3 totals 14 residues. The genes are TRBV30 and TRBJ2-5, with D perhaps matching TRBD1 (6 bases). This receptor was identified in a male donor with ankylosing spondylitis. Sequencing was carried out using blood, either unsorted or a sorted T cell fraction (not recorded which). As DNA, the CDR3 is TGTGCCTGGAGCCATCACAGGGACCAAGAGACCCAGTACTTC. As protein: CAWSHHRDQETQYF.